Below are 28 T cell receptor beta chains sequenced from a single sample in a study of post-analysis software for immune sequencing data. These TCRs' antigens remain unknown. Points from the study as a whole: Compared with controls, patients had more of 4 to 6 TRBV segments, including TRBV5-6, TRBV5-1 and TRBV20-1.

The TCR beta cDNA libraries contained unique molecular identifiers. TCRdb called the PCR reads again in MiXCR, with one record for every CDR3 protein. The sample lists about 260,000 distinct CDR3 sequences, 30% to 45% occurring once. Sequencing was carried out using blood. These receptors all come from a girl aged 5 to 17 with multiple sclerosis.

The genes are TRBV29-1 and TRBJ2-5, with TRBD2 matching 10 bases. V was clipped by 4 bases and J by 3 bases; unmatched bases: 5. This CDR3 region has 14 residues. Per germline, CDR1 SQVTM and CDR2 ANQGSEA. In nucleotides, the CDR3 is TGCAGCGTTGGGCCTAGCGGGAGAGAAGAGACCCAGTACTTC. Amino acid sequence: CSVGPSGREETQYF.

The sample holds many counts of this clonotype. This sequence joins TRBV9 and TRBJ2-1; 10 nucleotides agree with TRBD2. CDR1 is SGDLS, CDR2 YYNGEE, per germline. Trimming took 0 bases from V and 5 from J; bases not matched to a gene: 8. The CDR3 runs 17 residues. The CDR3 DNA is TGTGCCAGCAGCGTAGATCCTAGCGGGGGCCCAGACAATGAGCAGTTCTTC. This gives the protein CASSVDPSGGPDNEQFF. The variable domain in full, with the rest retrieved from reference TRBV9 and TRBJ2-1, is DSGVTQTPKHLITATGQRVTLRCSPRSGDLSVYWYQQSLDQGLQFLIQYYNGEERAKGNILERFSAQQFPDLHSELNLSSLELGDSALYFCASSVDPSGGPDNEQFFGPGTRLTVL.

The chain has TRBV20-1 and TRBJ1-4, with 7 bases lining up with TRBD1. The V gene's germline CDR1 is DFQATT and CDR2 SNEGSKA (reference sequence). The CDR3 is 16 amino acids. V lost 0 bases and J lost 7; bases outside the gene matches: 11. The CDR3 sequence: CSAREALTGFREKLFF. CDR3 coding DNA: TGCAGTGCTAGAGAAGCGCTGACAGGGTTTCGTGAAAAACTGTTTTTT.

This clonotype was seen at least ten times. This rearrangement joins TRBV12-3 or TRBV12-4 to TRBJ2-3, with D possibly matching TRBD2 (5 bases). The CDR3 sequence is 14 residues long. V shed 6 bases and J shed 0 bases, with 10 bases lying between them. This CDR3 is CASSFGGSTDTQYF. The DNA of the CDR3 is TGTGCCAGCAGCTTTGGCGGGAGCACAGATACGCAGTATTTT.

This clonotype was picked up a small number of times. V is TRBV7-9 and J is TRBJ2-3, with TRBD2 identical over 13 bases. The CDR3 runs to 16 residues. CDR1 is SEHNR, CDR2 FQNEAQ, per germline (reference sequence). After removal of 5 bases from V and 5 bases from J, the junction contained 7 bases not matched to a gene. The CDR3 spells CASSQGTSGAIDTQYF. Written as DNA, the CDR3 is TGTGCCAGCAGCCAAGGGACTAGCGGGGCAATAGATACGCAGTATTTT.

The sample holds many counts of this clonotype. The genes are TRBV24-1 and TRBJ1-2; 8 nucleotides line up with TRBD1. V was pared by 4 bases and J by 6 bases, with 3 bases of the junction left unmatched. CDR1 KGHDR and CDR2 SFDVKD come from the germline V gene. There are 13 residues in the CDR3. The CDR3: CATSERTGNGYTF. CDR3 nucleotides: TGTGCCACCAGTGAGCGGACAGGGAATGGCTACACCTTC.

This clonotype occurred once. The V call is TRBV19, the J call TRBJ1-2; D is unresolved. The ends were cut back, 1 base at V and 4 bases at J, with 7 bases in the middle. CDR1 LNHDA and CDR2 SQIVND come from the germline V gene (reference sequence). The CDR3 sequence is 13 residues long. CDR3 protein: CASSIGVGYGYTF. Written as DNA, the CDR3 is TGTGCCAGTAGTATAGGGGTCGGCTATGGCTACACCTTC.

This clonotype was picked up many times. The rearrangement joins TRBV4-2 to TRBJ1-1; D remains ambiguous. This CDR3 has 13 residues. Germline lookup yields CDR1 LGHNA and CDR2 YNFKEQ. With 3 bases removed from V and 1 base from J, the gap between germline ends came to 6 bases. DNA for the CDR3: TGTGCCAGCAGCCAGAACCGGAACACTGAAGCTTTCTTT. Protein sequence: CASSQNRNTEAFF.

Turning to this clonotype: This may be a read error, as it is one base from a much larger clone. The chain is built from TRBV5-1 and TRBJ2-1, with 8 bases identical to TRBD2. The CDR3 sequence is 15 residues long. Germline loops: CDR1 SGHRS, CDR2 YFSETQ. The CDR3 sequence: CANSLVVSGNNEQFF. CDR3 coding DNA: TGCGCCAACAGCTTGGTTGTTAGCGGGAACAATGAGCAGTTCTTC.

As to this clonotype: A much larger clone differs from this one at a single base, so this may be a read error. The rearrangement links TRBV24-1 to TRBJ2-5; D perhaps matches TRBD1 (5 bases). From germline, CDR1 is KGHDR and CDR2 SFDVKD. Trimming removed 4 bases from V and 11 bases from J, with 22 bases in between. CDR3 length: 15 amino acids. CDR3 nucleotides: TGTGCCACCAGTGACCCCCGGCAGGGTGCGAATGAGCAGTACTTC. It specifies CATSDPRQGANEQYF.

This chain links TRBV20-1 with TRBJ2-2, with D tentatively TRBD1 or TRBD2 (5 bases each). The germline CDR1 and CDR2 sequences are DFQATT and SNEGSKA (reference sequence). This CDR3 is 12 amino acids long. V lost 3 bases and J 6 bases, leaving 8 bases between the germline ends. CDR3 nucleotides: TGCAGTGCTAGCAGGGAGTCCGGGGAGCTGTTTTTT. It specifies CSASRESGELFF.

Comments on this clonotype: Possible read error: a much larger clone is one base away. The rearrangement joins TRBV30 to TRBJ1-5; weak D call: TRBD1 (5 bases). Between the trimmed V and J ends, which lost 2 bases and 3 bases, there was a span of 11 bases. In germline, CDR1 is GTSNPN, CDR2 SVGIG (reference sequence). The CDR3 is 14 amino acids. CDR3 region: CAWSRAGHNQPQHF. The CDR3 region has the DNA TGTGCCTGGAGTCGAGCAGGGCACAATCAGCCCCAGCATTTT. Supplemented by reference TRBV30 and TRBJ1-5, the full variable domain reads SQTIHQWPATLVQPVGSPLSLECTVEGTSNPNLYWYRQAAGRGLQLLFYSVGIGQISSEVPQNLSASRPQDRQFILSSKKLLLSDSGFYLCAWSRAGHNQPQHFGDGTRLSIL.

On this clonotype itself: This clone may be a read error of a much larger clone one base away. The rearrangement joins TRBV28 to TRBJ1-2, with TRBD1 matching 9 bases. J lost 7 bases, V lost 5 bases, and 14 bases had no gene match. The CDR3 is 16 amino acids. Germline V gene sequence: CDR1 MDHEN, CDR2 SYDVKM. The CDR3 protein is CASSIVQGAQLGGYTF. CDR3 bases: TGTGCCAGCAGTATAGTACAGGGGGCGCAACTGGGTGGCTACACCTTC.

This chain uses TRBV6-5 with TRBJ2-7; 7 positions match TRBD2. V gave up 2 bases and J gave up 8 bases; unmatched junction bases: 6. The CDR3 spans 13 residues. Per the germline V gene, CDR1 is MNHEY and CDR2 is SVGAGI. Here the CDR3 reads CASSYEREAKQYF. The CDR3, as DNA: TGTGCCAGCAGTTACGAGCGGGAAGCGAAGCAGTACTTC.

Notes on this clonotype: This may be a read error: a much more frequent sequence differs by one nucleotide. This chain connects TRBV5-5 to TRBJ2-1; D gene ambiguous. Trimming left V 0 bases short and J 9 bases short, with 16 bases between. CDR3 size: 15 residues. CDR1 and CDR2 from the germline V gene are SGHKS and YYEKEE (reference sequence). CDR3 loop: CASSLVPSGRGEQFF. The DNA for the CDR3 is TGTGCCAGCAGCTTGGTTCCCTCAGGTAGAGGTGAGCAGTTCTTC. Full variable domain (remainder filled in from reference TRBV5-5 and TRBJ2-1): DAGVTQSPTHLIKTRGQQVTLRCSPISGHKSVSWYQQVLGQGPQFIFQYYEKEERGRGNFPDRFSARQFPNYSSELNVNALLLGDSALYLCASSLVPSGRGEQFFGPGTRLTVL.

The chain combines TRBV28 with TRBJ1-4, with D perhaps matching TRBD1 (5 bases). Germline values: CDR1 MDHEN, CDR2 SYDVKM. V was pared by 4 bases and J by 3 bases, with 12 bases between. This CDR3 is built from 15 residues. The CDR3: CASSSESGANEKLFF. The CDR3 coding sequence is TGTGCCAGCAGTTCTGAATCGGGGGCTAATGAAAAACTGTTTTTT.

This clonotype was seen only a few times. V gene TRBV14 combines with J gene TRBJ2-3; the D gene is possibly TRBD2 (6 bases). Trimming stripped 4 bases from V and 2 bases from J, with 19 bases between. CDR3 size: 17 residues. Per the germline V gene, CDR1 is SGHDN and CDR2 is FVKESK. CDR3 bases: TGTGCCAGCAGCCGCGGAAGTGTGGGGGGATTCACAGATACGCAGTATTTT. Its translation: CASSRGSVGGFTDTQYF.

The genes are TRBV2 and TRBJ1-4; possibly TRBD1 for D (5 bases). Trimming pared 3 bases from V and 5 bases from J, leaving 7 bases between. The CDR3 is made up of 13 amino acids. Germline V gene sequence: CDR1 SNHLY, CDR2 FYNNEI. The DNA for the CDR3 is TGTGCCAGCAGTGACAGGGCGAATGAAAAACTGTTTTTT. This encodes CASSDRANEKLFF.

This clonotype is a singleton in its sample. A much bigger clone sits one base away, suggesting this may be a read error. The chain is built from TRBV7-9 and TRBJ1-5; TRBD1 agrees at 8 bases. The CDR3 loop spans 14 amino acids. In germline, CDR1 is SEHNR, CDR2 FQNEAQ (reference sequence). The chain's CDR3 is CASSPDRDHQSQHF. CDR3 in DNA: TGTGCCAGCAGCCCGGACAGGGATCATCAGTCCCAGCATTTT.

This clonotype showed up many times. This chain links TRBV15 with TRBJ1-4; D is unresolved. Germline loops: CDR1 LNHNV, CDR2 YYDKDF (reference sequence). The CDR3 contains 15 residues. The V end lost 4 bases, the J end lost 2 bases, and 11 bases lay between the germline ends. CDR3 protein: CATSTYQVTNEKLFF. The CDR3 coding sequence is TGTGCCACCAGCACTTATCAGGTCACTAATGAAAAACTGTTTTTT.

A few counts support this clonotype. CDR3 nucleotides: TGTGCCAGCAGCTTCTGGGACAGGTCTGATGGCTACACCTTC. It codes for CASSFWDRSDGYTF. This chain joins TRBV7-6 and TRBJ1-2; 8 nucleotides align to TRBD1. The CDR3 runs 14 residues. CDR1 and CDR2 (germline): SGHVS, FNYEAQ. The V and J ends lost 3 bases and 6 bases, in that order; junction bases with no gene match: 6.

This clonotype was seen repeatedly, ten times or more. The genes are TRBV29-1 and TRBJ2-4, with D possibly TRBD2 on 5 matching bases. Germline CDR1 reads SQVTM; CDR2 reads ANQGSEA. This CDR3 contains 13 residues. The V gene lost 3 bases and the J gene lost 6 bases, with 12 bases spanning the gap. DNA for the CDR3: TGCAGCGTTGACGCCGGGGAGCTAAACATTCAGTACTTC. This translates into CSVDAGELNIQYF. The full variable domain, with the rest looked up from reference TRBV29-1 and TRBJ2-4, is SAVISQKPSRDICQRGTSLTIQCQVDSQVTMMFWYRQQPGQSLTLIATANQGSEATYESGFVIDKFPISRPNLTFSTLTVSNMSPEDSSIYLCSVDAGELNIQYFGAGTRLSVL.

As to this clonotype: Sequence at one end of the junction differs from germline and may be a read error. The chain joins TRBV6-1 to TRBJ1-4; 9 bases agree with TRBD1. In germline, CDR1 is MNHNS, CDR2 SASEGT. The CDR3 contains 14 residues. The CDR3 region is CASSSDRGSEKRFF. The CDR3 nucleotides are TGTGCCAGCAGTAGCGACAGGGGGAGTGAAAAACGGTTTTTT.

There are many counts of this clonotype. The chain uses TRBV6-4 and TRBJ2-6; the D gene is possibly TRBD1 (5 bases). This CDR3 contains 15 residues. Germline loops: CDR1 MRHNA, CDR2 SNTAGT. V was cut by 5 bases and J by 0 bases, with 8 bases left in between. This CDR3 reads CASSSDSSGANVLTF. DNA of the CDR3: TGTGCCAGCAGTAGTGACAGCTCTGGGGCCAACGTCCTGACTTTC.

The rearrangement uses TRBV20-1 and TRBJ2-5; 8 bases match TRBD2. This CDR3 has 16 residues. The germline V gene encodes CDR1 DFQATT and CDR2 SNEGSKA (reference sequence). V trimming: 0 bases; J trimming: 5 bases; junction bases outside the gene matches: 11. The CDR3 loop reads CSARDLTSVGRETQYF. The CDR3, as DNA: TGCAGTGCTAGAGATTTGACTAGCGTCGGAAGGGAGACCCAGTACTTC.

The V gene is TRBV4-1, the J gene TRBJ2-7, with D possibly matching TRBD1 (6 bases). With 0 bases removed from V and 4 bases from J, the gap between germline ends came to 13 bases. Per germline, CDR1 MGHRA and CDR2 YSYEKL. This CDR3 has 15 amino acids. The CDR3 DNA follows: TGCGCCAGCAGCCAAGACGAGGGGGTAATGTACGAGCAGTACTTC. Translating it yields CASSQDEGVMYEQYF.

The chain employs TRBV6-2 or TRBV6-3 and TRBJ1-5; a weak D match, TRBD1 (6 bases). The germline V gene encodes CDR1 MNHEY and CDR2 SVGEGT. The CDR3 is made up of 16 amino acids. V lost 2 bases and J 9 bases, leaving 20 bases between the germline ends. CDR3 sequence reads: CASSYQKDSRMGPQHF. CDR3 DNA: TGTGCCAGCAGTTACCAAAAGGACAGTAGGATGGGGCCCCAGCATTTT.

This clonotype was seen more than once but under ten times. A junction end diverges from the germline sequence, so it may reflect a read error. V usage is TRBV6-6 and J usage is TRBJ2-3, with 8 positions matching TRBD2. Germline loops: CDR1 MNHNY, CDR2 SVGAGI (reference sequence). The CDR3 spans 17 residues. The CDR3 loop reads CVSSYSTPSGSTDTQYF. For the CDR3, the DNA is TGTGTCAGCAGTTACTCGACTCCTAGCGGGAGCACAGATACGCAGTATTTT.